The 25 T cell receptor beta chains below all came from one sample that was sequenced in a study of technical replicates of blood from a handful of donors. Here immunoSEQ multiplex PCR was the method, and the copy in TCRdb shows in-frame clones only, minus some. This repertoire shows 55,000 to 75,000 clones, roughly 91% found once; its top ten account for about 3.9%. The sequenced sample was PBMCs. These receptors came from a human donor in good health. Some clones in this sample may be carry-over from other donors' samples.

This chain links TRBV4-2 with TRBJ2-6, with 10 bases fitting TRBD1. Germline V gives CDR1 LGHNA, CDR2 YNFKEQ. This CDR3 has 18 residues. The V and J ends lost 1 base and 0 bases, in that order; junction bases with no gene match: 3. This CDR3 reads CASSQAGQGLSGANVLTF. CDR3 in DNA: TGTGCCAGCAGCCAAGCGGGACAGGGGCTCTCTGGGGCCAACGTCCTGACTTTC.

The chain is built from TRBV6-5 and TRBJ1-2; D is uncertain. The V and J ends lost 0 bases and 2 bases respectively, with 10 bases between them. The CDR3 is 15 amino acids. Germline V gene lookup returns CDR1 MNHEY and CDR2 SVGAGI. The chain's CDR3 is CASSYSSPRNYGYTF. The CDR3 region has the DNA TGTGCCAGCAGTTACTCTTCACCTAGGAACTATGGCTACACCTTC.

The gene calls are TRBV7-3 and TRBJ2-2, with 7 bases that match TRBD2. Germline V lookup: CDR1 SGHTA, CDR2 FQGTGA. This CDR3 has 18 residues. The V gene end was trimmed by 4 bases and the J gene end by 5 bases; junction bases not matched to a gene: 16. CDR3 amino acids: CASSSLPDTAGRTGELFF. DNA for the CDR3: TGTGCCAGCAGCTCCCTTCCGGATACAGCGGGAAGGACCGGGGAGCTGTTTTTT.

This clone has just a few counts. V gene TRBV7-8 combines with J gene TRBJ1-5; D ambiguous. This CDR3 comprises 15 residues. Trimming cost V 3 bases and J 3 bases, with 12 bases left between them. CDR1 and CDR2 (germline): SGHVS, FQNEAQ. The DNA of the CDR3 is TGTGCCAGCAGCTTCTCAAACGAGTACAATCAGCCCCAGCATTTT. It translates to CASSFSNEYNQPQHF. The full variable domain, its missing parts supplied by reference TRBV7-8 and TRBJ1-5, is GAGVSQSPRYKVAKRGQDVALRCDPISGHVSLFWYQQALGQGPEFLTYFQNEAQLDKSGLPSDRFFAERPEGSVSTLKIQRTQQEDSAVYLCASSFSNEYNQPQHFGDGTRLSIL.

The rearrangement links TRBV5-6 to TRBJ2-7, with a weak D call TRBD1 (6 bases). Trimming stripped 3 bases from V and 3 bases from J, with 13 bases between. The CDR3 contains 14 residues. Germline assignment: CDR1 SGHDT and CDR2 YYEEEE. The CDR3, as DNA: TGTGCCAGCAGCTCGGTGGGGGCGGACTACGAGCAGTACTTC. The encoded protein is CASSSVGADYEQYF.

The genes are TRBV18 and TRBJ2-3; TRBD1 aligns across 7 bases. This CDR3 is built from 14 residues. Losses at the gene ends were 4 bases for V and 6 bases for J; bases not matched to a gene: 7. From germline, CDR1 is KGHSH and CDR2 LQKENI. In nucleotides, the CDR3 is TGTGCCAGCTCACAGAACAGGGGAGAGGATACGCAGTATTTT. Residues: CASSQNRGEDTQYF.

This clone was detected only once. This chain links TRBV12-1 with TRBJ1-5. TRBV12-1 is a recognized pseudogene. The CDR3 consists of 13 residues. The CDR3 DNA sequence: TGTGCCGCATCCGGAGCTGGCAATCAGCCCCAGCATTTT. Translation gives CAASGAGNQPQHF.

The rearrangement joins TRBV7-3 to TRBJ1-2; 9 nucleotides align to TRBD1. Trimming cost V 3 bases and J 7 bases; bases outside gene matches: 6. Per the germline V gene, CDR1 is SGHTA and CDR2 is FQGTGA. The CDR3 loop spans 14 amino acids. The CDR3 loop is CASSLTGGEAGYTF. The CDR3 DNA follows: TGTGCCAGCAGCTTGACAGGGGGTGAGGCTGGCTACACCTTC.

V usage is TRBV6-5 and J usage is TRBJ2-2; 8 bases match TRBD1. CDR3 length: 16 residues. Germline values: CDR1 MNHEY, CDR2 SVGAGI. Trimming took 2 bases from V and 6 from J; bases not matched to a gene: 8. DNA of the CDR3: TGTGCCAGCAGTTACACTGGACAGGGAAATGCCGGGGAGCTGTTTTTT. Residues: CASSYTGQGNAGELFF.

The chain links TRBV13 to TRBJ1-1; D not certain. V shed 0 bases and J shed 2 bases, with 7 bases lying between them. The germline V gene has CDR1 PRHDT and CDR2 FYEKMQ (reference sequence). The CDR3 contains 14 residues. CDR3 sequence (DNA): TGTGCCAGCAGCTTAGGCGTGGCTAACACTGAAGCTTTCTTT. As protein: CASSLGVANTEAFF.

CDR3 nucleotide sequence: TGTGCCAGTAGCATTGGCAGTCACTACGAGCAGTACTTC. This translates into CASSIGSHYEQYF. J is TRBJ2-7 and V is TRBV19; no clear D gene. V lost 6 bases and J 3 bases, leaving 12 bases between the germline ends. The CDR3 length is 13 residues. Germline-derived CDR1 and CDR2 are LNHDA and SQIVND (reference sequence).

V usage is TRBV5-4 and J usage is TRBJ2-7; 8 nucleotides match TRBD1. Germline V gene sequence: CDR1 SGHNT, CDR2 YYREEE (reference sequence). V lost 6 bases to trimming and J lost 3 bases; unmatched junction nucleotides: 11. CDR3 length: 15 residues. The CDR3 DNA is TGTGCCAGCACCCCCGGGACAGGTGTTATCTACGAGCAGTACTTC. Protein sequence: CASTPGTGVIYEQYF.

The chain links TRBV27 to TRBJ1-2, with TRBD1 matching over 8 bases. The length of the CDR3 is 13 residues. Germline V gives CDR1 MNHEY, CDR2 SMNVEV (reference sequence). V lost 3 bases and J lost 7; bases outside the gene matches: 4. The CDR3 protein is CASSFRTGLGYTF. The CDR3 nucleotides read TGTGCCAGCAGTTTCCGGACAGGGCTTGGCTACACCTTC.

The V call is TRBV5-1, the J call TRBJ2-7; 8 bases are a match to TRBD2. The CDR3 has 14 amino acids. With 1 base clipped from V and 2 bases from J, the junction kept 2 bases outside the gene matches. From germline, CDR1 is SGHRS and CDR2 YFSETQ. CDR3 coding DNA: TGCGCCAGCAGCTTGTCCGGGAGGGCCTACGAGCAGTACTTC. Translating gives CASSLSGRAYEQYF.

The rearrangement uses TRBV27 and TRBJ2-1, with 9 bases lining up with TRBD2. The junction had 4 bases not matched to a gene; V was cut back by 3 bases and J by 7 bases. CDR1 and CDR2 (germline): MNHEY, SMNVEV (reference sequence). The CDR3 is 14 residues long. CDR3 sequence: CASSLRTSGNEQFF. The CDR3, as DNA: TGTGCCAGCAGTTTGAGAACTAGCGGGAATGAGCAGTTCTTC.

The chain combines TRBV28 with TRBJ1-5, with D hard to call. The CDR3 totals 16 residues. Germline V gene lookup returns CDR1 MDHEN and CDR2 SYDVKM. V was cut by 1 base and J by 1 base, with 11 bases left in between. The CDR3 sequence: CASSLLEGRSNQPQHF. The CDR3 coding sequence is TGTGCCAGCAGTTTATTGGAGGGTCGGAGCAATCAGCCCCAGCATTTT.

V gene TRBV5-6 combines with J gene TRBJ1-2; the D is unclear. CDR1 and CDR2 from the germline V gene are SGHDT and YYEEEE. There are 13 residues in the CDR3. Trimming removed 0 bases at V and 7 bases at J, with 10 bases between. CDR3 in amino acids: CASSLELRGGYTF. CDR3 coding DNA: TGTGCCAGCAGCTTGGAACTGAGAGGTGGCTACACCTTC. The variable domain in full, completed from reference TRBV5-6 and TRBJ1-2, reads DAGVTQSPTHLIKTRGQQVTLRCSPKSGHDTVSWYQQALGQGPQFIFQYYEEEERQRGNFPDRFSGHQFPNYSSELNVNALLLGDSALYLCASSLELRGGYTFGSGTRLTVV.

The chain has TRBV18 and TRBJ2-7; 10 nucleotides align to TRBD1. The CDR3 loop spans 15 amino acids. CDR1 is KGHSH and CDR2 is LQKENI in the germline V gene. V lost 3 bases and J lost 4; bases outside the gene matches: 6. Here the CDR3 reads CASSPQPGQGYEQYF. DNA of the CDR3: TGTGCCAGCTCACCCCAGCCGGGACAGGGGTACGAGCAGTACTTC.

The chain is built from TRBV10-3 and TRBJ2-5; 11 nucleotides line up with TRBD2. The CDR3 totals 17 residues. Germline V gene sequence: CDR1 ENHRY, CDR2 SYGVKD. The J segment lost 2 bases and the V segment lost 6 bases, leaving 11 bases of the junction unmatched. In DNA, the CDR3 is TGTGCCATCAGAGACCCCCCCGGACTAGCGGGTCAAGAGACCCAGTACTTC. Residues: CAIRDPPGLAGQETQYF.

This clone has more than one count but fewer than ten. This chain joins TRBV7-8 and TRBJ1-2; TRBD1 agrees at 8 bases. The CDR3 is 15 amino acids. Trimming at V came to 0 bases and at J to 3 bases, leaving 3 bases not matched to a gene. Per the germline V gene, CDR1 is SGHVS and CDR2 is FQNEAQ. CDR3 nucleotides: TGTGCCAGCAGCTTAGCGTTGACAGGGGACTATGGCTACACCTTC. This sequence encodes CASSLALTGDYGYTF.

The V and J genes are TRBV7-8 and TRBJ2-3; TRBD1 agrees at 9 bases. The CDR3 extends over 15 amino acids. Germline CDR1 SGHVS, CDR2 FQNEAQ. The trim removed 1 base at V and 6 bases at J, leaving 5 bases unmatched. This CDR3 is CASSLGGQGDDTQYF. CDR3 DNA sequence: TGTGCCAGCAGCTTAGGGGGACAGGGCGATGATACGCAGTATTTT. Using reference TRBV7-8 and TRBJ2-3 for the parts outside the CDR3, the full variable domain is GAGVSQSPRYKVAKRGQDVALRCDPISGHVSLFWYQQALGQGPEFLTYFQNEAQLDKSGLPSDRFFAERPEGSVSTLKIQRTQQEDSAVYLCASSLGGQGDDTQYFGPGTRLTVL.

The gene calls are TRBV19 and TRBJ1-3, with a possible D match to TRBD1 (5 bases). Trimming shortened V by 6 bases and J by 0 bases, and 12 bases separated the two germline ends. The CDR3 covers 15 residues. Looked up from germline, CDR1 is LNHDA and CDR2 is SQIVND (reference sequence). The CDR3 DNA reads TGTGCCAGTAGCACGCGACAGCGCTCTGGAAACACCATATATTTT. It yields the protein CASSTRQRSGNTIYF.

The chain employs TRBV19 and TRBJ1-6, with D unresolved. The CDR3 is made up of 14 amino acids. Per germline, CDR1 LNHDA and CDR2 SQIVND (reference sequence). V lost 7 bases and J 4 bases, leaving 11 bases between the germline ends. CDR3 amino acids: CASMGGRYNSPLHF. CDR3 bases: TGTGCCAGTATGGGCGGGAGATATAATTCACCCCTCCACTTT.

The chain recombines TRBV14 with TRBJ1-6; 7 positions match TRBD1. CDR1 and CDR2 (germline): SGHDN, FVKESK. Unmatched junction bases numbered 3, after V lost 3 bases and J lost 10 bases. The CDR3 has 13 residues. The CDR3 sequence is CASSQYRGSPLHF. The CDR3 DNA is TGTGCCAGCAGCCAGTACAGGGGATCACCCCTCCACTTT. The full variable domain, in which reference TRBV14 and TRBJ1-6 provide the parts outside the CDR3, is EAGVTQFPSHSVIEKGQTVTLRCDPISGHDNLYWYRRVMGKEIKFLLHFVKESKQDESGMPNNRFLAERTGGTYSTLKVQPAELEDSGVYFCASSQYRGSPLHFGNGTRLTVT.

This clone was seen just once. CDR3 nucleotides: TGTGCCAGTAGTATGTCGGTCAAGAACTCCTATAATTCACCCCTCCACTTT. Translating gives CASSMSVKNSYNSPLHF. The chain recombines TRBV19 with TRBJ1-6; D gene uncertain. Germline CDR1 and CDR2: LNHDA and SQIVND (reference sequence). The CDR3 is 17 residues long. V was shortened by 3 bases and J by 0 bases, with 12 bases between the two germline ends.